This T cell receptor (beta chain) derives from a study of blood T cell repertoires in COVID-19. Turning to the study itself: T cells, B-cell-depleted T cells, or PBMCs provided the cDNA or gDNA that served as material.

The protocol was immunoSEQ multiplex PCR, while the TCRdb copy is restricted to in-frame clones and leaves out a portion. This table holds around 110,000 clones, 75% to 85% found once. The V end lost 5 bases, the J end lost 7 bases, and 18 bases lay between the germline ends. The CDR3 runs 13 residues. Looked up from germline, CDR1 is SQVTM and CDR2 is ANQGSEA. Sequenced: peripheral blood. This TCR was recovered from a man older than 75 with COVID-19, enrolled during active disease. This chain links TRBV29-1 with TRBJ2-7, with unresolved D. CDR3 DNA sequence: TGCAGCGTTCGAAGTCCCCCCGAACGGGAGCAGTACTTC. It encodes CSVRSPPEREQYF.